The next 4 T cell receptor beta chains were all read from a single sample in a study of blood T cell repertoires in COVID-19. Data came from immunoSEQ multiplex PCR; TCRdb stores just in-frame clones and leaves some out. There are roughly 49,000 clones in the sample; approximately 84% occur only once, and 4% to 5.5% lies in the top ten. The sample comprised peripheral blood. Receptors originate from a man aged 50 to 60 with active COVID-19.

The chain employs TRBV3-1 (or the pseudogene TRBV3-2) and TRBJ1-2, with 8 positions matching TRBD1. Germline-derived CDR1 and CDR2 are LGHDT and YNNKEL (reference sequence). Unmatched junction bases numbered 7, after V lost 4 bases and J lost 6 bases. This CDR3 is built from 14 residues. The CDR3 DNA reads TGTGCCAGCAGCCTTCCGGGACAGGTAAATGGCTACACCTTC. Amino acid sequence: CASSLPGQVNGYTF.

V usage is TRBV12-3 or TRBV12-4 and J usage is TRBJ1-1; TRBD1 might be the D (6 bases). V lost 2 bases, J lost 5 bases, and 9 bases lay in between. The CDR3 spans 13 residues. In DNA form, the CDR3 reads TGTGCCAGCAGTTTATCAGGGGAGACTGAAGCTTTCTTT. Its protein product is CASSLSGETEAFF.

This chain uses TRBV24-1 with TRBJ2-2; 10 bases are a match to TRBD2. With 10 bases clipped from V and 8 bases from J, the junction kept 9 bases outside the gene matches. This CDR3 spans 14 amino acids. Looked up from germline, CDR1 is KGHDR and CDR2 is SFDVKD. DNA of the CDR3: TGTGCCACAAGTCTAGCGGGGGTCGTGGGGGAGCTGTTTTTT. Its translation: CATSLAGVVGELFF.

The chain carries TRBV19 and TRBJ2-1; possible D gene TRBD1, 5 bases. Deletions cut 5 bases from V and 0 bases from J, with 11 bases between. From germline, CDR1 is LNHDA and CDR2 SQIVND (reference sequence). This CDR3 is 15 amino acids long. This CDR3 reads CASSPDRSSYNEQFF. The DNA of the CDR3 is TGTGCCAGTAGTCCAGACAGAAGCTCCTACAATGAGCAGTTCTTC.